These 12 T cell receptor beta chains originate from one sample sequenced in a study of CD8 T cells in ankylosing spondylitis. MiXCR was run by TCRdb on the 5' RACE reads, yielding one entry per CDR3 protein. The sample lists 250,000 to 350,000 distinct CDR3 sequences, 20% occurring once. Sequenced material: blood, either unsorted or a sorted T cell fraction (not recorded which). These receptor sequences come from a male donor with ankylosing spondylitis or in good health (not recorded which).

As concerns this clonotype: The germline gene is not matched at one end of the junction; a read error may be the cause. The genes are TRBV29-1 and TRBJ1-5; the D gene is possibly TRBD1 (5 bases). This CDR3 is built from 12 residues. Germline CDR1 and CDR2: SQVTM and ANQGSEA. DNA for the CDR3: TGCAGCGTATCCGGGGCGAATCAGCCCCAGCGTTTT. Amino acids: CSVSGANQPQRF. Filled out from reference TRBV29-1 and TRBJ1-5, the complete variable domain reads SAVISQKPSRDICQRGTSLTIQCQVDSQVTMMFWYRQQPGQSLTLIATANQGSEATYESGFVIDKFPISRPNLTFSTLTVSNMSPEDSSIYLCSVSGANQPQRFGDGTRLSIL.

The chain recombines TRBV5-1 with TRBJ1-1; no definite D call. V was pared by 3 bases and J by 3 bases, with 12 bases between. Germline-derived CDR1 and CDR2 are SGHRS and YFSETQ. The length of the CDR3 is 14 residues. CDR3 sequence (DNA): TGCGCCAGCAGCTGGCGCGGTAGGGACACTGAAGCTTTCTTT. It specifies CASSWRGRDTEAFF.

This sequence joins TRBV2 and TRBJ2-1; TRBD2 might be the D (6 bases). CDR1 is SNHLY, CDR2 FYNNEI, per germline. V shed 1 base and J shed 2 bases, with 6 bases lying between them. This CDR3 comprises 14 residues. Here the CDR3 reads CASSEGLAYNEQFF. As DNA, the CDR3 is TGTGCCAGCAGTGAAGGACTAGCCTACAATGAGCAGTTCTTC.

A note on this clonotype: A single base separates this from a much larger clone, so it may be a read error. The V and J genes are TRBV20-1 and TRBJ2-1, with 8 bases identical to TRBD2. CDR1 is DFQATT, CDR2 SNEGSKA, per germline (reference sequence). The CDR3 covers 14 residues. CDR3 nucleotide sequence: TGCGGTGCTAGAAGGCTAGCGGGCTACAATGAGCAGTTCTTC. This sequence encodes CGARRLAGYNEQFF.

V and J are TRBV7-2 and TRBJ2-3; 11 bases are a match to TRBD1. The germline V gene encodes CDR1 SGHTA and CDR2 FQGNSA. The junction had 6 bases not matched to a gene; V was cut back by 5 bases and J by 5 bases. CDR3 length equals 15 residues. The CDR3 region is CASSQDRGQGDTQYF. Here the CDR3 DNA reads TGTGCCAGCAGCCAGGACAGGGGGCAAGGAGATACGCAGTATTTT.

The chain uses TRBV2 and TRBJ2-1, with D tentatively TRBD2 (5 bases). Trimming removed 3 bases at V and 8 bases at J, with 14 bases between. This CDR3 has 14 residues. Germline CDR1 is SNHLY and CDR2 is FYNNEI. CDR3 loop: CASSDFITDYEQFF. The CDR3, as DNA: TGTGCCAGCAGTGATTTTATTACGGACTATGAGCAGTTCTTC. Drawing the rest from reference TRBV2 and TRBJ2-1, the complete variable domain is EPEVTQTPSHQVTQMGQEVILRCVPISNHLYFYWYRQILGQKVEFLVSFYNNEISEKSEIFDDQFSVERPDGSNFTLKIRSTKLEDSAMYFCASSDFITDYEQFFGPGTRLTVL.

There are a few counts of this clonotype. The chain links TRBV25-1 to TRBJ1-4; possibly TRBD1 for D (6 bases). Germline V gives CDR1 MGHDK, CDR2 SYGVNS. CDR3 length: 17 amino acids. Trimming took off 2 bases at V and 7 bases at J, with 20 bases between the two ends. The CDR3 spells CASSEGTGRMLTEKLFF. The DNA of the CDR3 is TGTGCCAGCAGTGAAGGCACAGGGAGGATGTTGACTGAAAAACTGTTTTTT. Variable domain in full (rest from reference TRBV25-1 and TRBJ1-4): EADIYQTPRYLVIGTGKKITLECSQTMGHDKMYWYQQDPGMELHLIHYSYGVNSTEKGDLSSESTVSRIRTEHFPLTLESARPSHTSQYLCASSEGTGRMLTEKLFFGSGTQLSVL.

This clonotype has a handful of counts. J is TRBJ1-4 and V is TRBV6-1; the match to TRBD1 covers 9 bases. V trimming: 2 bases; J trimming: 6 bases; junction bases outside the gene matches: 4. This CDR3 has 15 amino acids. Germline CDR1 and CDR2: MNHNS and SASEGT. The CDR3 sequence is CASSEIRTGDEKLFF. DNA for the CDR3: TGTGCCAGCAGTGAAATAAGGACAGGGGATGAAAAACTGTTTTTT.

V usage is TRBV11-2 and J usage is TRBJ2-1, with 10 bases matching TRBD2. The CDR3 is made up of 13 amino acids. The germline V gene encodes CDR1 SGHAT and CDR2 FQNNGV. The junction had 5 bases not matched to a gene; V was cut back by 0 bases and J by 15 bases. CDR3 in DNA: TGTGCCAGCAGCTTAGAGATCAGCGGGGGGGGGTTCTTC. It is translated as CASSLEISGGGFF.

The V and J genes are TRBV12-3 or TRBV12-4 and TRBJ1-3; D unresolved. This CDR3 region has 13 residues. V lost 6 bases to trimming and J lost 4 bases, with 10 bases between them. CDR3 loop: CASSQRTGNTIYF. The CDR3 region has the DNA TGTGCCAGCAGCCAAAGGACCGGAAACACCATATATTTT.

The chain couples TRBV12-3 or TRBV12-4 to TRBJ2-7, with 9 bases that match TRBD1. Trimming at V came to 6 bases and at J to 7 bases, leaving 7 bases not matched to a gene. This CDR3 has 13 amino acids. The CDR3 protein is CASSHGTGKEQYV. The CDR3 DNA sequence: TGTGCCAGCAGCCACGGGACAGGGAAAGAGCAGTACGTC.

This clonotype has only a few counts. The chain couples TRBV20-1 to TRBJ1-5; TRBD1 might be the D (5 bases). The CDR3 loop spans 13 amino acids. V was cut by 6 bases and J by 0 bases, with 9 bases left in between. Germline V gives CDR1 DFQATT, CDR2 SNEGSKA (reference sequence). The CDR3 loop reads CSAEQDSNQPQHF. The CDR3 DNA follows: TGCAGTGCCGAACAGGATAGCAATCAGCCCCAGCATTTT.